The present T cell receptor beta chain was sequenced within a study of beta chain features in type 1 diabetes. As regards this clone: As yet, its antigen is unknown.

The sequenced template was cDNA made from the entire isolated RNA. The method was immunoSEQ multiplex PCR; TCRdb's version includes in-frame clones alone and lacks a portion of them. This table holds roughly 250,000 clones, about a fifth found once. Germline CDR1 reads MDHEN; CDR2 reads SYDVKM. This CDR3 region has 13 residues. After removal of 6 bases from V and 6 bases from J, the junction contained 6 bases not matched to a gene. General study results and limits: Patients with Type 1 diabetes showed moderately but significantly shorter TCRB CDR3s in all four CD4+ subsets.

The chain is built from TRBV28 and TRBJ1-2, with 8 bases matching TRBD1. This TCR derives from a woman aged 40-49 years with type 1 diabetes. The sequenced material came from naive CD4+ T cells from blood. The CDR3 DNA follows: TGTGCCAGCAGGATACAGGGGGGCGATGGCTACACCTTC. Encoded protein: CASRIQGGDGYTF.